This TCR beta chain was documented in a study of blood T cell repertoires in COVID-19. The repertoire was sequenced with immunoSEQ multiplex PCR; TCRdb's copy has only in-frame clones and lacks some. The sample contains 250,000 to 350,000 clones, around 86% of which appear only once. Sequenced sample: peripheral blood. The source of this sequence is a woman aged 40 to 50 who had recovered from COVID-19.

For the CDR3, the DNA is TGCAGCGCCCTGACTAGCGGAGACTACAATGAGCAGTTCTTC. Translating gives CSALTSGDYNEQFF. This rearrangement joins TRBV29-1 to TRBJ2-1; the match to TRBD2 covers 9 bases. The germline gives CDR1 SQVTM, CDR2 ANQGSEA. The CDR3 extends over 14 amino acids. V lost 7 bases to trimming and J lost 3 bases; unmatched junction nucleotides: 7.